Listed here are 25 T cell receptor beta chains from one sample, sequenced in a study of cytomegalovirus exposure and HLA in healthy donors. In the PCR, 60 Vbeta and 13 Jbeta primers were used. TCRdb keeps only in-frame clones here, not all; method: immunoSEQ multiplex PCR. The table includes around 130,000 clones, approximately 85% detected once. Sequencing was done on a sample of PBMCs. Every receptor here comes from a young woman in good health and CMV-seropositive.

CDR3 in amino acids: CASSLVGGAYGYTF. Here the CDR3 DNA reads TGTGCCAGCAGTTTGGTTGGAGGGGCCTATGGCTACACCTTC. This rearrangement joins TRBV27 to TRBJ1-2; tentatively, D is TRBD1 (5 bases). The germline V gene has CDR1 MNHEY and CDR2 SMNVEV (reference sequence). V dropped 3 bases and J dropped 4 bases, with 12 bases sitting between them. The CDR3 covers 14 residues.

The CDR3 region is CASSVGGAQETQYF. The DNA for the CDR3 is TGTGCCAGCAGCGTGGGTGGGGCCCAAGAGACCCAGTACTTC. The genes are TRBV5-8 and TRBJ2-5, with D tentatively TRBD1 (5 bases). CDR3 length equals 14 residues. The V and J ends lost 4 bases and 1 base respectively, with 11 bases between them. From germline, CDR1 is SGHTS and CDR2 YDEGEE.

The chain uses TRBV7-2 and TRBJ1-2, with 10 bases lining up with TRBD1. The V gene end was trimmed by 4 bases and the J gene end by 8 bases; junction bases not matched to a gene: 10. Germline CDR1 reads SGHTA; CDR2 reads FQGNSA. The CDR3 spans 15 residues. CDR3 DNA: TGTGCCAGCAGCTCCCCGGGACAGGGGAGGTTGGGCTACACCTTC. Translated: CASSSPGQGRLGYTF.

The genes are TRBV27 and TRBJ1-1, with D possibly TRBD1 on 5 matching bases. V lost 2 bases, J lost 5 bases, and 18 bases lay in between. Germline V gene sequence: CDR1 MNHEY, CDR2 SMNVEV (reference sequence). The CDR3 consists of 16 residues. The CDR3 DNA reads as TGTGCCAGCAGTTTAAAGGTCGGGGGGAGTGAAACTGAAGCTTTCTTT. It codes for CASSLKVGGSETEAFF.

The chain is built from TRBV7-9 and TRBJ2-2, with TRBD1 identical over 7 bases. The length of the CDR3 is 16 residues. V trimming: 4 bases; J trimming: 6 bases; junction bases outside the gene matches: 11. Germline V gene data show CDR1 as SEHNR and CDR2 as FQNEAQ (reference sequence). CDR3 sequence: CASSSTTGWVAGELFF. The CDR3 nucleotides are TGTGCCAGCAGCTCCACGACAGGGTGGGTTGCCGGGGAGCTGTTTTTT.

V usage is TRBV10-1 and J usage is TRBJ2-1; the D gene is possibly TRBD2 (7 bases). CDR1 is WNHNN and CDR2 is SYGVQD in the germline V gene (reference sequence). Trimming shortened V by 9 bases and J by 1 base, and 19 bases separated the two germline ends. The CDR3 sequence is 16 residues long. The CDR3 DNA is TGCGCCAGTGGTGGGGGGGGGCGAGAATCCTACAATGAGCAGTTCTTC. The encoded protein is CASGGGGRESYNEQFF.

DNA for the CDR3: TGCGCCAGCAGCTTGGTTAGCGGGCCCGGGTGGAAGACCCAGTACTTC. This sequence encodes CASSLVSGPGWKTQYF. The chain combines TRBV5-1 with TRBJ2-5; 7 positions match TRBD2. V shed 0 bases and J 6 bases; nucleotides not matched to a gene: 11. Germline V gene data show CDR1 as SGHRS and CDR2 as YFSETQ. The CDR3 is 16 residues long.

V gene TRBV12-5 combines with J gene TRBJ2-1; weak D call: TRBD2 (5 bases). The CDR3 has 12 residues. V lost 2 bases, J lost 9 bases, and 8 bases lay in between. Germline-derived CDR1 and CDR2 are LGHNT and FRNRAP. For the CDR3, the DNA is TGTGCTAGTGGTTTGAACGGAGGTGAGCAGTTCTTC. Translated, it gives CASGLNGGEQFF.

CDR3 in amino acids: CASKVSMNTEAFF. CDR3 nucleotide sequence: TGTGCCAGCAAGGTTAGCATGAACACTGAAGCTTTCTTT. The chain employs TRBV2 and TRBJ1-1; unclear D gene. The CDR3 is 13 amino acids. V was trimmed by 7 bases and J by 0 bases, leaving 9 bases between them. Germline V CDR1 and CDR2: SNHLY, FYNNEI.

V usage is TRBV28 and J usage is TRBJ2-6; no clear D. The CDR3 extends over 15 amino acids. Germline V gene sequence: CDR1 MDHEN, CDR2 SYDVKM. The V end was cut by 6 bases, the J end by 0 bases, with 9 bases between. CDR3 sequence: CASRNVHSGANVLTF. Written as DNA, the CDR3 is TGTGCCAGCAGAAATGTCCACTCTGGGGCCAACGTCCTGACTTTC.

This clone was counted once. The gene calls are TRBV6-4 and TRBJ2-3; 10 positions match TRBD1. This CDR3 has 15 residues. The ends lost 3 bases at V and 1 base at J; junction bases unmatched: 1. Germline CDR1 and CDR2: MRHNA and SNTAGT. The CDR3 DNA reads as TGTGCCAGCAGTGAAGGGACAGGGGGCACAGATACGCAGTATTTT. It codes for CASSEGTGGTDTQYF.

The chain has TRBV15 and TRBJ2-5; 11 bases match TRBD2. Germline assignment: CDR1 LNHNV and CDR2 YYDKDF (reference sequence). Unmatched junction bases numbered 4, after V lost 4 bases and J lost 0 bases. The CDR3 contains 16 residues. The CDR3 sequence is CATSTGTSGNQETQYF. The CDR3 DNA follows: TGTGCCACCAGCACCGGGACTAGCGGAAACCAAGAGACCCAGTACTTC. Variable domain in full (rest from reference TRBV15 and TRBJ2-5): DAMVIQNPRYQVTQFGKPVTLSCSQTLNHNVMYWYQQKSSQAPKLLFHYYDKDFNNEADTPDNFQSRRPNTSFCFLDIRSPGLGDTAMYLCATSTGTSGNQETQYFGPGTRLLVL.

The chain recombines TRBV6-1 with TRBJ1-2; the D is unclear. The germline V and J ends were trimmed by 7 bases and 4 bases, with 13 bases remaining between them. CDR3 length: 13 residues. Germline V CDR1 and CDR2: MNHNS, SASEGT. For the CDR3, the DNA is TGTGCCAGCACCAACCGGGGAGGCTATGGCTACACCTTC. The encoded protein is CASTNRGGYGYTF.

This sequence joins TRBV9 and TRBJ2-7; 8 bases align to TRBD2. This CDR3 comprises 16 residues. J lost 1 base, V lost 0 bases, and 6 bases had no gene match. Germline V lookup: CDR1 SGDLS, CDR2 YYNGEE. CDR3 DNA: TGTGCCAGCAGCGTAGGGAGCGGCGGGGGGTCCTACGAGCAGTACTTC. It yields the protein CASSVGSGGGSYEQYF.

This chain links TRBV5-1 with TRBJ1-6, with D uncertain. CDR1 and CDR2 (germline): SGHRS, YFSETQ. This CDR3 region has 16 residues. Trimming cost V 0 bases and J 6 bases, with 13 bases left between them. CDR3 nucleotides: TGCGCCAGCAGCTTGGGACCCCGGGTGGGTAATTCACCCCTCCACTTT. Protein sequence: CASSLGPRVGNSPLHF.

This chain joins TRBV4-2 and TRBJ2-3; 8 bases agree with TRBD2. V trimming: 7 bases; J trimming: 3 bases; junction bases outside the gene matches: 15. This CDR3 contains 17 residues. From germline, CDR1 is LGHNA and CDR2 YNFKEQ. The CDR3 protein is CASTPAGGAVTTDTQYF. The DNA for the CDR3 is TGTGCCAGCACCCCTGCGGGGGGCGCAGTAACGACAGATACGCAGTATTTT.

This chain uses TRBV13 with TRBJ2-1; TRBD2 might be the D (6 bases). Trimming pared 7 bases from V and 3 bases from J, leaving 13 bases between. The CDR3 has 14 residues. The germline V gene encodes CDR1 PRHDT and CDR2 FYEKMQ (reference sequence). The CDR3, as DNA: TGTGCCAGCACCGGGGCGGGAAACTACAATGAGCAGTTCTTC. This translates into CASTGAGNYNEQFF.

With regard to this clone: The sample has other DNA sequences that encode this CDR3 too. V and J are TRBV5-1 and TRBJ2-5; maybe TRBD1 (5 bases). Germline lookup yields CDR1 SGHRS and CDR2 YFSETQ. V was shortened by 0 bases and J by 1 base, with 10 bases between the two germline ends. This CDR3 is 15 amino acids long. CDR3 in amino acids: CASSLASGIQETQYF. CDR3 bases: TGCGCCAGCAGCTTGGCGTCAGGGATCCAAGAGACCCAGTACTTC.

CDR3: CASSQGGASNQPQHF. In DNA form, the CDR3 reads TGTGCCAGCAGCCAAGGAGGGGCAAGCAATCAGCCCCAGCATTTT. V usage is TRBV9 and J usage is TRBJ1-5; D might be TRBD1 (5 bases). Trimming shortened V by 4 bases and J by 1 base, and 12 bases separated the two germline ends. In germline, CDR1 is SGDLS, CDR2 YYNGEE. The CDR3 runs to 15 residues.

This chain links TRBV5-6 with TRBJ1-2, with D unclear. Trimming took 5 bases from V and 3 from J, leaving 5 bases between them. Germline V gene data show CDR1 as SGHDT and CDR2 as YYEEEE. CDR3 length: 11 amino acids. The CDR3 protein is CASRRDYGYTF. The CDR3, as DNA: TGTGCCAGCAGGAGAGACTATGGCTACACCTTC.

The chain employs TRBV28 and TRBJ2-7, with 10 bases identical to TRBD1. The germline CDR1 and CDR2 sequences are MDHEN and SYDVKM. The CDR3 consists of 14 residues. The trim removed 5 bases at V and 4 bases at J, leaving 5 bases unmatched. CDR3 residues: CASSPRDRGYEQYF. For the CDR3, the DNA is TGTGCCAGCAGTCCCCGGGACAGGGGATACGAGCAGTACTTC.

This clone was seen a handful of times. Other nucleotide sequences in the sample specify the same CDR3. The chain uses TRBV30 and TRBJ2-5, with D maybe TRBD2 (5 bases). Trimming stripped 3 bases from V and 1 base from J, with 9 bases between. This CDR3 contains 13 residues. Germline CDR1 GTSNPN, CDR2 SVGIG (reference sequence). The chain's CDR3 is CAWSGVSQETQYF. The DNA of the CDR3 is TGTGCCTGGAGCGGGGTATCCCAAGAGACCCAGTACTTC.

The J gene is TRBJ1-1, the V gene TRBV2; D remains ambiguous. V gave up 3 bases and J gave up 1 base, with 9 bases separating them. CDR1 SNHLY and CDR2 FYNNEI come from the germline V gene. The CDR3 is made up of 14 amino acids. The CDR3 sequence: CASSDRLRNTEAFF. The DNA of the CDR3 is TGTGCCAGCAGTGATAGACTGCGGAACACTGAAGCTTTCTTT.

The rearrangement uses TRBV5-4 and TRBJ1-3, with 7 bases fitting TRBD1. Germline CDR1 is SGHNT and CDR2 is YYREEE (reference sequence). The CDR3 is 17 amino acids. Trimming at V came to 0 bases and at J to 0 bases, leaving 6 bases not matched to a gene. The CDR3 DNA sequence: TGTGCCAGCAGCTTGGGCGCGACAGGGAACTCTGGAAACACCATATATTTT. Encoded protein: CASSLGATGNSGNTIYF.

This clone appeared a few times. This sequence joins TRBV5-5 and TRBJ1-1; no definite D call. The V gene lost 6 bases and the J gene lost 6 bases, with 21 bases spanning the gap. Germline lookup yields CDR1 SGHKS and CDR2 YYEKEE (reference sequence). The CDR3 consists of 15 residues. This CDR3 is CASNALGLGRAEAFF. CDR3 sequence (DNA): TGTGCCAGCAACGCCTTAGGTCTTGGGAGGGCTGAAGCTTTCTTT.